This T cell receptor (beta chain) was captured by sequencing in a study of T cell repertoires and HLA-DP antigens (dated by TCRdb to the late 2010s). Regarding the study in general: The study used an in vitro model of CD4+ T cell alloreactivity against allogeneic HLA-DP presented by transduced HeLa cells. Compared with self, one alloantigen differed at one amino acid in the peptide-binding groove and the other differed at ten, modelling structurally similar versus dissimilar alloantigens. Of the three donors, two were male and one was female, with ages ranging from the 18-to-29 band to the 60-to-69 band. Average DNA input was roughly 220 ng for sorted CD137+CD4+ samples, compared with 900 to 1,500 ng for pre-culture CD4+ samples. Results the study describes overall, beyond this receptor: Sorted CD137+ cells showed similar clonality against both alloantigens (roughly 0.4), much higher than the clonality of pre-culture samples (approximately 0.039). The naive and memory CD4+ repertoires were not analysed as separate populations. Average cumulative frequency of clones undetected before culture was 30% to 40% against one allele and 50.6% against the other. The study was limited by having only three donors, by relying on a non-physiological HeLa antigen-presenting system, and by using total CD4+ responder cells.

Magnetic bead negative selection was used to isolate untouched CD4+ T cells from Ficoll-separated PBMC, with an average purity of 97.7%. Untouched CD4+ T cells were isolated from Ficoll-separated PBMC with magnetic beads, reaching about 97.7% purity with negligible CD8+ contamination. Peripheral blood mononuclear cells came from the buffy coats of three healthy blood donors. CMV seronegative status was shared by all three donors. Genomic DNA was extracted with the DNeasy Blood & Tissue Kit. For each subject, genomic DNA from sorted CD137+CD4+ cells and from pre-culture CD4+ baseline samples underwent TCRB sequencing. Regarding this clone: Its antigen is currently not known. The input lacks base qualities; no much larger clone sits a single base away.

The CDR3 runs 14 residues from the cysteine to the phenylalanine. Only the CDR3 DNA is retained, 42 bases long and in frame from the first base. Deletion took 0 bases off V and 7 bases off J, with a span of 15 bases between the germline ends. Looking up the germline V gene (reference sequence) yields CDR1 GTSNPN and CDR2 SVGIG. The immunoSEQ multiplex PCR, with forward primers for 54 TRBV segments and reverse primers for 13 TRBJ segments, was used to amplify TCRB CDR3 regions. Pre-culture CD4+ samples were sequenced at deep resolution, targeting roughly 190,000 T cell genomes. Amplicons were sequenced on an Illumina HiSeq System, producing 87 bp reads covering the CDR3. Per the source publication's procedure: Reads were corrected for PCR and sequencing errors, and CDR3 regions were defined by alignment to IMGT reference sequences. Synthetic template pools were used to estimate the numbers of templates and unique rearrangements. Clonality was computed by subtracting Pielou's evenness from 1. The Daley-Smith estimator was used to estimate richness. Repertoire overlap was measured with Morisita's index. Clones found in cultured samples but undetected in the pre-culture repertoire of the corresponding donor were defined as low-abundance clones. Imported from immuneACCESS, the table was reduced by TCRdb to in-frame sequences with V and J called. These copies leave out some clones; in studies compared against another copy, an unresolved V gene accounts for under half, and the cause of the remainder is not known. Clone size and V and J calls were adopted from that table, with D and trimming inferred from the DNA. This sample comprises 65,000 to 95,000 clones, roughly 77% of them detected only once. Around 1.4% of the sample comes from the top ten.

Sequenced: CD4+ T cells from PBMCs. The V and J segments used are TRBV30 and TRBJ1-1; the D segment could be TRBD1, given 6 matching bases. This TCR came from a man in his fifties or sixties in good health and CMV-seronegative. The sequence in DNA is TGTGCCTGGAGTGTCGTCGGGGGCGCCAGTGAAGCTTTCTTT. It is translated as CAWSVVGGASEAFF. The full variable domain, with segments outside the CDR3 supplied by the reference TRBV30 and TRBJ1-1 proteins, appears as SQTIHQWPATLVQPVGSPLSLECTVEGTSNPNLYWYRQAAGRGLQLLFYSVGIGQISSEVPQNLSASRPQDRQFILSSKKLLLSDSGFYLCAWSVVGGASEAFFGQGTRLTVV.